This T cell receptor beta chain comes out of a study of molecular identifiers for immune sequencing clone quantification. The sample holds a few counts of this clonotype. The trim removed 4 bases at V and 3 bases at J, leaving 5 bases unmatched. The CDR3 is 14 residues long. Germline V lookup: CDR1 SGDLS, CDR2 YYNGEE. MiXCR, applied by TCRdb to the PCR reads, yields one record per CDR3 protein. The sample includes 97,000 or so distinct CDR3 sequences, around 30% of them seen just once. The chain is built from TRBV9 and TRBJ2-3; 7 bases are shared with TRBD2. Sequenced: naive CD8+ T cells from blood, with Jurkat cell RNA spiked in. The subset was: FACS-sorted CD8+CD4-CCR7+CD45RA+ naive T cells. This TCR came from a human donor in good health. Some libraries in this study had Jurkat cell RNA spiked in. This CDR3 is CASSQAGVTDTQYF. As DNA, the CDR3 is TGTGCCAGCAGCCAGGCGGGAGTGACAGATACGCAGTATTTT.